The 7 T cell receptor beta chains presented below share a single source sample, sequenced in a study of blood T cell repertoires in COVID-19. TCRdb's table, derived via immunoSEQ multiplex PCR, lists solely in-frame clones and lacks some. Here the sample spans about 200,000 clones, around nine tenths being singletons. The sequencing input was peripheral blood. The origin of the receptors is a middle-aged woman who had recovered from COVID-19.

The chain recombines TRBV11-1 with TRBJ2-7; no reliable D call. The length of the CDR3 is 16 residues. With 5 bases removed from V and 0 bases from J, the gap between germline ends came to 17 bases. In germline, CDR1 is SGHAT, CDR2 FQDESV (reference sequence). The CDR3 DNA sequence: TGTGCCAGCAGCCCCCTATGGCGGATGAGCTCCTACGAGCAGTACTTC. This gives the protein CASSPLWRMSSYEQYF.

The chain uses TRBV3-1 (or the pseudogene TRBV3-2) and TRBJ2-2; TRBD1 might be the D (6 bases). The V end was cut by 1 base, the J end by 5 bases, with 17 bases between. The CDR3 runs to 17 residues. Looked up from germline, CDR1 is LGHDT and CDR2 is YNNKEL (reference sequence). The DNA of the CDR3 is TGTGCCAGCAGCCAAGTTTCCCAGGGGCCAAGTACCGGGGAGCTGTTTTTT. Amino acids: CASSQVSQGPSTGELFF.

The genes are TRBV3-1 (or the pseudogene TRBV3-2) and TRBJ1-4, with 10 bases that match TRBD1. CDR1 LGHDT and CDR2 YNNKEL come from the germline V gene (reference sequence). The length of the CDR3 is 15 residues. The J segment lost 8 bases and the V segment lost 7 bases, leaving 10 bases of the junction unmatched. The CDR3 nucleotides are TGTGCCAGCACTCCGGCTGACAGGGGGCAGGAAAAACTGTTTTTT. This translates into CASTPADRGQEKLFF.

The J gene is TRBJ2-3, the V gene TRBV4-3; a possible D gene is TRBD1 (6 bases). This CDR3 has 15 amino acids. The germline CDR1 and CDR2 sequences are LGHNA and YSLEER. Between the trimmed V and J ends, which lost 4 bases and 4 bases, there was a span of 15 bases. CDR3 amino acids: CASSPQGRGADTQYF. DNA for the CDR3: TGCGCCAGCAGCCCCCAGGGGCGCGGCGCAGATACGCAGTATTTT.

J is TRBJ2-7 and V is TRBV6-5, with 10 bases lining up with TRBD1. The CDR3 consists of 16 residues. CDR1 MNHEY and CDR2 SVGAGI come from the germline V gene. The V segment lost 4 bases and the J segment 5 bases; nucleotides outside the gene matches: 11. CDR3 sequence reads: CASSSKGGQGLHEQYF. DNA for the CDR3: TGTGCCAGCAGTTCCAAGGGGGGACAGGGGCTTCACGAGCAGTACTTC.

The rearrangement joins TRBV6-2 or TRBV6-3 to TRBJ2-5, with D unclear. Per germline, CDR1 MNHEY and CDR2 SVGEGT. This CDR3 is 13 amino acids long. V was trimmed by 5 bases and J by 2 bases, leaving 9 bases between them. Here the CDR3 reads CASSLGLQETQYF. CDR3 in DNA: TGTGCCAGCAGTCTGGGCCTACAAGAGACCCAGTACTTC.

The rearrangement joins TRBV29-1 to TRBJ2-3, with TRBD1 matching 8 bases. V was pared by 4 bases and J by 2 bases, with 8 bases of the junction left unmatched. The CDR3 totals 15 residues. Per germline, CDR1 SQVTM and CDR2 ANQGSEA. The CDR3 DNA follows: TGCAGCGTTGGTCAGGGGGCTGGATACACAGATACGCAGTATTTT. Translating it yields CSVGQGAGYTDTQYF.